A single sample is the source of the 32 T cell receptor beta chains below, sequenced in a study of beta chain features in type 1 diabetes. Every bit of the isolated RNA underwent reverse transcription, so sequencing read expressed TCRB transcripts. Method: immunoSEQ multiplex PCR; TCRdb's copy keeps in-frame clones and lacks some. This table holds more than 300,000 clones, less than 15% found once. Source material: naive CD4+ T cells from blood. The receptors here all came from a woman aged 18-29 years in good health.

The chain couples TRBV4-3 to TRBJ2-3, with 8 bases that match TRBD2. CDR1 is LGHNA and CDR2 is YSLEER in the germline V gene. J was trimmed by 3 bases and V by 0 bases; bases with no gene match: 11. CDR3 length equals 18 residues. CDR3 amino acids: CASSQEWPGGPGTDTQYF. The DNA for the CDR3 is TGCGCCAGCAGCCAAGAGTGGCCGGGAGGGCCCGGGACAGATACGCAGTATTTT.

This clone was seen a few times. J is TRBJ2-1 and V is TRBV18, with 8 bases lining up with TRBD2. With V trimmed by 1 base and J by 7 bases, 3 bases remained unmatched. This CDR3 has 14 amino acids. Germline assignment: CDR1 KGHSH and CDR2 LQKENI. CDR3 amino acids: CASSPLAGPNEQFF. The CDR3 nucleotides read TGTGCCAGCTCACCACTAGCGGGACCAAATGAGCAGTTCTTC.

The chain has TRBV28 and TRBJ2-7; TRBD1 matches at 7 bases. Germline trimming cut 5 bases from V and 2 bases from J; bases unmatched to any gene: 3. CDR3 size: 13 residues. CDR1 is MDHEN and CDR2 is SYDVKM in the germline V gene. Here the CDR3 DNA reads TGTGCCAGCAGTGACAGGGTTCCCTACGAGCAGTACTTC. Translation: CASSDRVPYEQYF.

The chain employs TRBV30 and TRBJ2-5, with 7 bases that match TRBD2. Germline-derived CDR1 and CDR2 are GTSNPN and SVGIG (reference sequence). The V and J ends lost 2 bases and 4 bases, in that order; junction bases with no gene match: 7. The CDR3 sequence is 14 residues long. In nucleotides, the CDR3 is TGTGCCTGGAGTTGGGGCGGGAGAGGAGAGACCCAGTACTTC. Translation gives CAWSWGGRGETQYF.

The chain uses TRBV30 and TRBJ2-5; 7 positions match TRBD1. V gave up 3 bases and J gave up 10 bases; unmatched junction bases: 14. This CDR3 has 14 residues. The germline V gene has CDR1 GTSNPN and CDR2 SVGIG (reference sequence). The CDR3 DNA sequence: TGTGCCTGGAGGTGGGACAGTTCCCCGGGTAACCAGTACTTC. Amino acid sequence: CAWRWDSSPGNQYF.

This rearrangement joins TRBV6-5 to TRBJ2-5, with TRBD2 as a possible D gene (5 bases). Germline CDR1 and CDR2: MNHEY and SVGAGI. The V and J ends lost 8 bases and 0 bases respectively, with 10 bases between them. The CDR3 totals 13 residues. DNA of the CDR3: TGTGCCAGCCAGCGGACCTACCAAGAGACCCAGTACTTC. Protein: CASQRTYQETQYF.

The gene calls are TRBV28 and TRBJ1-5, with 8 bases matching TRBD1. V trimming: 4 bases; J trimming: 5 bases; junction bases outside the gene matches: 1. Per the germline V gene, CDR1 is MDHEN and CDR2 is SYDVKM. The CDR3 extends over 13 amino acids. This CDR3 is CASSSRGHQPQHF. The CDR3 region has the DNA TGTGCCAGCAGTTCCAGGGGGCATCAGCCCCAGCATTTT.

The chain recombines TRBV30 with TRBJ2-1, with 8 bases fitting TRBD2. Per the germline V gene, CDR1 is GTSNPN and CDR2 is SVGIG (reference sequence). The CDR3 totals 14 residues. The V gene end was trimmed by 4 bases and the J gene end by 7 bases; junction bases not matched to a gene: 9. CDR3 loop: CAWNAGLVGNEQFF. The CDR3 DNA reads TGTGCCTGGAACGCGGGACTAGTTGGAAATGAGCAGTTCTTC.

The chain carries TRBV19 and TRBJ1-2; 9 nucleotides line up with TRBD1. The CDR3 is 16 residues long. With V trimmed by 7 bases and J by 2 bases, 11 bases remained unmatched. Germline loops: CDR1 LNHDA, CDR2 SQIVND (reference sequence). CDR3 sequence (DNA): TGTGCCAGTATGGGACAGGGTAGGTGGATCAACTATGGCTACACCTTC. Translating gives CASMGQGRWINYGYTF.

The chain couples TRBV2 to TRBJ1-1; 8 bases agree with TRBD1. The germline V gene encodes CDR1 SNHLY and CDR2 FYNNEI. Losses at the gene ends were 7 bases for V and 1 base for J; bases not matched to a gene: 5. CDR3 length: 14 residues. CDR3 sequence: CASTRTGRNTEAFF. CDR3 nucleotide sequence: TGTGCCAGCACACGGACAGGGAGGAACACTGAAGCTTTCTTT.

The table lists this clone with a few counts. This chain connects TRBV5-4 to TRBJ2-1; 11 bases fit TRBD2. J lost 7 bases, V lost 2 bases, and 5 bases had no gene match. CDR1 and CDR2 from the germline V gene are SGHNT and YYREEE (reference sequence). The CDR3 spans 15 residues. This chain's CDR3 is CASSFRLAGRNEQFF. For the CDR3, the DNA is TGTGCCAGCAGCTTTCGACTAGCGGGAAGGAATGAGCAGTTCTTC.

The rearrangement uses TRBV29-1 and TRBJ1-2; D is uncertain. CDR3 size: 11 residues. Deletions cut 7 bases from V and 0 bases from J, with 6 bases between. Germline CDR1 is SQVTM and CDR2 is ANQGSEA. Here the CDR3 reads CSAPANYGYTF. The CDR3 region has the DNA TGCAGCGCTCCGGCTAACTATGGCTACACCTTC.

This clone occurred a few times. Other DNA sequences in this sample translate to the same CDR3. V gene TRBV9 combines with J gene TRBJ2-1, with 10 positions matching TRBD2. The CDR3 contains 15 residues. Germline values: CDR1 SGDLS, CDR2 YYNGEE. Trimming removed 0 bases from V and 7 bases from J; junction bases left unmatched: 4. CDR3 sequence (DNA): TGTGCCAGCAGCGTAGGCGTAGCGGGAGGTAATGAGCAGTTCTTC. Its translation is CASSVGVAGGNEQFF.

The rearrangement uses TRBV7-9 and TRBJ2-7; D ambiguous. Trimming cost V 1 base and J 0 bases, with 7 bases left between them. The CDR3 has 14 residues. Germline loops: CDR1 SEHNR, CDR2 FQNEAQ (reference sequence). The CDR3 here is CASSLGHSSYEQYF. The DNA for the CDR3 is TGTGCCAGCAGCTTAGGGCACAGCTCCTACGAGCAGTACTTC.

A few counts support this clone. The chain employs TRBV5-6 and TRBJ2-7; 8 bases line up with TRBD1. Germline V lookup: CDR1 SGHDT, CDR2 YYEEEE. V lost 4 bases, J lost 4 bases, and 16 bases stayed unmatched. The CDR3 is made up of 17 amino acids. CDR3 in DNA: TGTGCCAGCAGCATGCCGGGACACAGGGGGTCCGATTACGAGCAGTACTTC. It yields the protein CASSMPGHRGSDYEQYF.

The CDR3 is CASSVGTNQETQYF. CDR3 sequence (DNA): TGTGCCAGCAGCGTCGGGACTAATCAAGAGACCCAGTACTTC. This sequence joins TRBV9 and TRBJ2-5, with TRBD2 matching 7 bases. This CDR3 contains 14 residues. The trim removed 2 bases at V and 2 bases at J, leaving 3 bases unmatched. Germline V CDR1 and CDR2: SGDLS, YYNGEE. The full variable domain, rest sourced from reference TRBV9 and TRBJ2-5, is DSGVTQTPKHLITATGQRVTLRCSPRSGDLSVYWYQQSLDQGLQFLIQYYNGEERAKGNILERFSAQQFPDLHSELNLSSLELGDSALYFCASSVGTNQETQYFGPGTRLLVL.

This clone has a handful of counts. V is TRBV7-2 and J is TRBJ2-7, with TRBD2 identical over 7 bases. Germline loops: CDR1 SGHTA, CDR2 FQGNSA. V gave up 1 base and J gave up 0 bases; unmatched junction bases: 0. The CDR3 loop spans 14 amino acids. The CDR3: CASSLGTSSYEQYF. The CDR3 nucleotides read TGTGCCAGCAGCTTAGGGACTAGCTCCTACGAGCAGTACTTC.

In its sample, this clone was seen a few times. The V gene is TRBV30, the J gene TRBJ1-2, with TRBD1 matching over 8 bases. The trim removed 4 bases at V and 3 bases at J, leaving 4 bases unmatched. The CDR3 runs to 13 residues. The V gene's germline CDR1 is GTSNPN and CDR2 SVGIG (reference sequence). The chain's CDR3 is CAWKGQEDYGYTF. The CDR3 DNA reads TGTGCCTGGAAGGGACAGGAGGACTATGGCTACACCTTC.

This clone was recorded once. The chain combines TRBV7-2 with TRBJ1-2; D unresolved. This CDR3 has 14 amino acids. CDR1 and CDR2 (germline): SGHTA, FQGNSA. Trimming pared 1 base from V and 0 bases from J, leaving 6 bases between. CDR3 DNA sequence: TGTGCCAGCAGCTTAGGCCCGGCTAACTATGGCTACACCTTC. Amino acids: CASSLGPANYGYTF.

This clone was counted a few times. V usage is TRBV2 and J usage is TRBJ2-7; tentatively, D is TRBD2 (5 bases). Germline V lookup: CDR1 SNHLY, CDR2 FYNNEI. Trimming took off 6 bases at V and 3 bases at J, with 12 bases between the two ends. This CDR3 is built from 13 residues. The CDR3 bases are TGTGCCAGCAGGGATAGTGGGAGCTACGAGCAGTACTTC. Translation gives CASRDSGSYEQYF.

This clone was counted between two and nine times. The V call is TRBV6-5, the J call TRBJ2-5; D remains unclear. CDR3 length: 16 amino acids. Germline V gene data show CDR1 as MNHEY and CDR2 as SVGAGI. V dropped 0 bases and J dropped 3 bases, with 14 bases sitting between them. CDR3 sequence reads: CASSYSSLGTKETQYF. As DNA, the CDR3 is TGTGCCAGCAGTTACTCGAGTTTGGGCACCAAAGAGACCCAGTACTTC.

This chain uses TRBV6-5 with TRBJ2-3; the match to TRBD2 covers 8 bases. J lost 5 bases, V lost 6 bases, and 7 bases had no gene match. This CDR3 region has 14 residues. The germline gives CDR1 MNHEY, CDR2 SVGAGI. CDR3 coding DNA: TGTGCCAGCAGGGAAGCGGGAGTGGGAGATACGCAGTATTTT. Encoded protein: CASREAGVGDTQYF.

V and J are TRBV7-9 and TRBJ1-1, with a weak D call TRBD1 (6 bases). V was trimmed by 7 bases and J by 5 bases, leaving 17 bases between them. Germline assignment: CDR1 SEHNR and CDR2 FQNEAQ (reference sequence). This CDR3 region has 14 residues. The chain's CDR3 is CASNLGAGATEAFF. DNA of the CDR3: TGTGCCAGCAATCTAGGGGCAGGGGCGACTGAAGCTTTCTTT.

The chain has TRBV25-1 and TRBJ1-2; D is unclear. The CDR3 has 12 amino acids. V lost 2 bases, J lost 4 bases, and 5 bases lay in between. Germline V CDR1 and CDR2: MGHDK, SYGVNS. This CDR3 reads CASSEQAYGYTF. Here the CDR3 DNA reads TGTGCCAGCAGTGAACAGGCCTATGGCTACACCTTC.

This clone showed up just a few times. The chain uses TRBV5-1 and TRBJ2-5; D is perhaps TRBD1 (7 bases). V lost 4 bases, J lost 3 bases, and 16 bases lay in between. Germline lookup yields CDR1 SGHRS and CDR2 YFSETQ. This CDR3 contains 15 residues. The DNA for the CDR3 is TGCGCCAGCAGCACGACAGGGAGGCCCGAAGAGACCCAGTACTTC. It is translated as CASSTTGRPEETQYF. Complete variable domain (other parts from reference TRBV5-1 and TRBJ2-5): KAGVTQTPRYLIKTRGQQVTLSCSPISGHRSVSWYQQTPGQGLQFLFEYFSETQRNKGNFPGRFSGRQFSNSRSEMNVSTLELGDSALYLCASSTTGRPEETQYFGPGTRLLVL.

Only a few counts were recorded for this clone. This rearrangement joins TRBV29-1 to TRBJ1-1; 7 nucleotides match TRBD1. Germline loops: CDR1 SQVTM, CDR2 ANQGSEA. CDR3 length: 13 residues. The V gene end was trimmed by 6 bases and the J gene end by 1 base; junction bases not matched to a gene: 5. CDR3 in amino acids: CSVKGQRNTEAFF. The CDR3 DNA reads TGCAGCGTAAAGGGACAGCGGAACACTGAAGCTTTCTTT.

This clone was seen a few times. J is TRBJ2-5 and V is TRBV19; 7 bases map to TRBD2. Per germline, CDR1 LNHDA and CDR2 SQIVND (reference sequence). The J segment lost 5 bases and the V segment lost 7 bases, leaving 16 bases of the junction unmatched. CDR3 size: 16 residues. The CDR3 DNA reads as TGTGCCAGTACCCCTTTTTTAACCGGGACTACCGAGACCCAGTACTTC. It is translated as CASTPFLTGTTETQYF.

This clone was seen a few times. This chain links TRBV7-8 with TRBJ2-2, with D perhaps matching TRBD1 (5 bases). Trimming stripped 10 bases from V and 3 bases from J, with 18 bases between. Looked up from germline, CDR1 is SGHVS and CDR2 is FQNEAQ. The CDR3 covers 15 residues. In DNA form, the CDR3 reads TGTGCCAATTCAAACAGCAGGGATCACACCGGGGAGCTGTTTTTT. Translation gives CANSNSRDHTGELFF.

The rearrangement links TRBV19 to TRBJ2-5; 11 bases map to TRBD2. CDR3 length: 13 residues. V shed 6 bases and J 5 bases; nucleotides not matched to a gene: 2. CDR1 is LNHDA, CDR2 SQIVND, per germline (reference sequence). The CDR3: CASRLAGEETQYF. The CDR3 DNA reads TGTGCCAGTAGACTAGCGGGAGAGGAGACCCAGTACTTC.

This clone appeared a few times. The chain carries TRBV6-5 and TRBJ2-1; a possible D gene is TRBD2 (5 bases). Per the germline V gene, CDR1 is MNHEY and CDR2 is SVGAGI. This CDR3 has 12 amino acids. Trimming stripped 6 bases from V and 10 bases from J, with 13 bases between. CDR3 amino acids: CASRQTSGEQFF. For the CDR3, the DNA is TGTGCCAGCAGGCAAACGTCGGGGGAGCAGTTCTTC.

This clone was found a few times. CDR3: CASSAQGYEDEQYF. As DNA, the CDR3 is TGTGCCAGCAGCGCACAGGGGTATGAGGACGAGCAGTACTTC. The J gene is TRBJ2-7, the V gene TRBV2; 7 positions match TRBD1. CDR1 SNHLY and CDR2 FYNNEI come from the germline V gene. This CDR3 is built from 14 residues. V was clipped by 6 bases and J by 5 bases; unmatched bases: 10.

This clone was seen only a few times. Other nucleotide sequences from this sample produce the same CDR3. The chain combines TRBV5-1 with TRBJ1-1, with a weak D call TRBD1 (6 bases). The CDR3 contains 13 residues. V was cut by 3 bases and J by 1 base, with 7 bases left in between. CDR1 is SGHRS and CDR2 is YFSETQ in the germline V gene. In nucleotides, the CDR3 is TGCGCCAGCAGCTCACAGGGGAACACTGAAGCTTTCTTT. It yields the protein CASSSQGNTEAFF.